The 29 T cell receptor beta chains given below trace back to one sample, sequenced in a study of cytomegalovirus exposure and HLA in healthy donors. A multiplex PCR was run with 60 Vbeta primers and 13 Jbeta primers. TCRdb's table, derived via immunoSEQ multiplex PCR, lists solely in-frame clones and lacks some. The sample carries roughly 190,000 clones, more than 60% recorded once. The sequenced sample consisted of PBMCs. The source of these receptors is a female donor in good health and CMV-seronegative.

This chain links TRBV28 with TRBJ1-2, with 7 bases matching TRBD1. There are 12 residues in the CDR3. Germline values: CDR1 MDHEN, CDR2 SYDVKM. J gave up 6 bases and V 5 bases, and 3 bases lay outside the gene matches. The CDR3 DNA follows: TGTGCCAGCAGTGGGACAGTTGATGGCTACACCTTC. This codes for CASSGTVDGYTF.

This clone has just one count. The chain recombines TRBV15 with TRBJ2-7, with 11 nucleotides matching TRBD2. After removal of 0 bases from V and 9 bases from J, the junction contained 7 bases not matched to a gene. Germline assignment: CDR1 LNHNV and CDR2 YYDKDF (reference sequence). This CDR3 contains 15 residues. CDR3 region: CATSRDPSGRIGQYF. For the CDR3, the DNA is TGTGCCACCAGCAGAGACCCTAGCGGGAGGATAGGGCAGTACTTC.

V gene TRBV9 combines with J gene TRBJ2-1; TRBD2 matches 7 bases. Per germline, CDR1 SGDLS and CDR2 YYNGEE. J gave up 4 bases and V 4 bases, and 8 bases lay outside the gene matches. There are 15 residues in the CDR3. Here the CDR3 reads CASSPREALYNEQFF. In DNA form, the CDR3 reads TGTGCCAGCAGCCCCCGGGAGGCCCTATACAATGAGCAGTTCTTC.

The J gene is TRBJ2-7, the V gene TRBV28, with D perhaps TRBD2 (6 bases). Germline V gives CDR1 MDHEN, CDR2 SYDVKM. The CDR3 sequence is 16 residues long. V was clipped by 5 bases and J by 0 bases, with 17 bases between them. The CDR3 sequence is CASSLPGTRLSYEQYF. CDR3 bases: TGTGCCAGCAGTCTCCCCGGGACTCGCCTCTCCTACGAGCAGTACTTC.

V and J are TRBV19 and TRBJ2-1; 7 bases line up with TRBD2. The CDR3 runs to 17 residues. CDR1 and CDR2 from the germline V gene are LNHDA and SQIVND (reference sequence). The V gene end was trimmed by 2 bases and the J gene end by 6 bases; junction bases not matched to a gene: 13. The CDR3, as DNA: TGTGCCAGTAGTATAACTGGGCTCCTAGCGGATTCCAATGAGCAGTTCTTC. It yields the protein CASSITGLLADSNEQFF.

This clone has just one count. The V and J genes are TRBV27 and TRBJ1-2; 9 nucleotides line up with TRBD1. Germline V gene lookup returns CDR1 MNHEY and CDR2 SMNVEV (reference sequence). The CDR3 runs to 16 residues. After removal of 1 base from V and 10 bases from J, the junction contained 13 bases not matched to a gene. The CDR3, as DNA: TGTGCCAGCAGTTTATATTATAACAGGGGGCGTGAGGACTACACCTTC. Its protein is CASSLYYNRGREDYTF.

Written as DNA, the CDR3 is TGTGCCAGCAGTTACTCGACAGGGGCTAAATCACCCCTCCACTTT. Translated, it gives CASSYSTGAKSPLHF. This chain joins TRBV6-5 and TRBJ1-6, with TRBD1 identical over 8 bases. Germline loops: CDR1 MNHEY, CDR2 SVGAGI. This CDR3 spans 15 amino acids. Trimming cost V 0 bases and J 10 bases; bases outside gene matches: 5.

The chain uses TRBV5-8 and TRBJ2-7; D is undetermined. This CDR3 is 13 amino acids long. CDR1 SGHTS and CDR2 YDEGEE come from the germline V gene. V lost 2 bases to trimming and J lost 2 bases, with 8 bases between them. The CDR3 protein is CASSLNGAYEQYF. For the CDR3, the DNA is TGTGCCAGCAGCTTAAACGGAGCCTACGAGCAGTACTTC. The variable domain in full, with the rest retrieved from reference TRBV5-8 and TRBJ2-7, is EAGVTQSPTHLIKTRGQQATLRCSPISGHTSVYWYQQALGLGLQFLLWYDEGEERNRGNFPPRFSGRQFPNYSSELNVNALELEDSALYLCASSLNGAYEQYFGPGTRLTVT.

The chain has TRBV19 and TRBJ1-5; no clear D gene. In germline, CDR1 is LNHDA, CDR2 SQIVND (reference sequence). The CDR3 contains 15 residues. The V and J ends lost 7 bases and 10 bases respectively, with 23 bases between them. This CDR3 is CASTLGGMSIVPQHF. The CDR3 nucleotides are TGTGCCAGTACTCTCGGAGGGATGTCGATTGTTCCCCAGCATTTT.

Only one count was recorded for this clone. J is TRBJ1-2 and V is TRBV7-3; no clear D gene. V lost 3 bases and J lost 2, with 7 bases in between. In germline, CDR1 is SGHTA, CDR2 FQGTGA. The CDR3 is made up of 13 amino acids. The CDR3 here is CASSLQRNYGYTF. DNA of the CDR3: TGTGCCAGCAGCTTGCAGCGAAACTATGGCTACACCTTC.

The chain carries TRBV27 and TRBJ1-1; 12 positions agree with TRBD1. There are 18 residues in the CDR3. Germline V CDR1 and CDR2: MNHEY, SMNVEV (reference sequence). After removal of 3 bases from V and 5 bases from J, the junction contained 13 bases not matched to a gene. This CDR3 is CASSFDRDRGHSTTEAFF. CDR3 nucleotides: TGTGCCAGCAGTTTCGACCGGGACAGGGGGCACAGTACGACTGAAGCTTTCTTT.

About this clone: One end of the junction is discordant with germline, which a read error may explain. V gene TRBV6-1 combines with J gene TRBJ1-5, with 8 bases that match TRBD1. The CDR3 is made up of 11 amino acids. Per the germline V gene, CDR1 is MNHNS and CDR2 is SASEGT. CDR3 in amino acids: CASSDPQGERF. In nucleotides, the CDR3 is TGTGCCAGCAGTGACCCACAGGGGGAACGTTTT.

The table lists this clone with a few counts. The rearrangement uses TRBV5-6 and TRBJ1-5; D might be TRBD1 (5 bases). The CDR3 consists of 14 residues. The V end lost 0 bases, the J end lost 7 bases, and 11 bases lay between the germline ends. CDR1 and CDR2 (germline): SGHDT, YYEEEE. The CDR3 DNA follows: TGTGCCAGCAGCTTGGCGTGGCAGGGCCAGCCCCAGCATTTT. Encoded protein: CASSLAWQGQPQHF.

This chain joins TRBV19 and TRBJ2-5; D gene ambiguous. V gave up 4 bases and J gave up 5 bases, with 17 bases separating them. CDR3 length: 15 amino acids. Germline V gives CDR1 LNHDA, CDR2 SQIVND (reference sequence). The CDR3 DNA sequence: TGTGCCAGTAGTACGCCCTCGTCCGGTTGGGAGACCCAGTACTTC. This codes for CASSTPSSGWETQYF.

This clone was observed a few times. This rearrangement joins TRBV29-1 to TRBJ1-1; TRBD1 agrees at 10 bases. V dropped 8 bases and J dropped 4; count of bases not matched to a gene: 4. Germline assignment: CDR1 SQVTM and CDR2 ANQGSEA. This CDR3 has 12 residues. The CDR3 is CSHRTGGTEAFF. CDR3 in DNA: TGCAGCCACCGGACAGGGGGCACTGAAGCTTTCTTT.

The chain uses TRBV29-1 and TRBJ2-1; TRBD2 matches 12 bases. The CDR3 runs 13 residues. After removal of 4 bases from V and 9 bases from J, the junction contained 4 bases not matched to a gene. From germline, CDR1 is SQVTM and CDR2 ANQGSEA. DNA of the CDR3: TGCAGCGTTGCTAGCGGGGGGGCCGTTGAGCAGTTCTTC. Protein sequence: CSVASGGAVEQFF.

The chain employs TRBV7-9 and TRBJ2-2; D ambiguous. This CDR3 has 14 residues. Trimming took 3 bases from V and 6 from J, leaving 11 bases between them. Germline values: CDR1 SEHNR, CDR2 FQNEAQ (reference sequence). The CDR3 coding sequence is TGTGCCAGCAGCTTCCATCCTATCCCCGGGGAGCTGTTTTTT. This sequence encodes CASSFHPIPGELFF.

The J gene is TRBJ2-1, the V gene TRBV4-1, with D possibly being TRBD1 (6 bases). V lost 2 bases, J lost 5 bases, and 10 bases lay in between. Germline values: CDR1 MGHRA, CDR2 YSYEKL. The CDR3 is made up of 14 amino acids. In DNA form, the CDR3 reads TGCGCCAGCAGCCAATTGACAGGTAACAATGAGCAGTTCTTC. It translates to CASSQLTGNNEQFF.

The chain joins TRBV7-3 to TRBJ2-5, with 8 bases identical to TRBD2. In germline, CDR1 is SGHTA, CDR2 FQGTGA. Trimming at V came to 5 bases and at J to 2 bases, leaving 4 bases not matched to a gene. The CDR3 runs 14 residues. The CDR3 loop reads CASSQLAGQETQYF. As DNA, the CDR3 is TGTGCCAGCAGCCAGTTAGCGGGGCAAGAGACCCAGTACTTC.

This clone was counted once. The rearrangement uses TRBV29-1 and TRBJ2-1; possibly TRBD1 for D (5 bases). Germline CDR1 and CDR2: SQVTM and ANQGSEA. The CDR3 sequence is 13 residues long. This CDR3 is CGGHQSSYNEQFF. CDR3 nucleotides: TGCGGCGGACACCAGAGCTCCTACAATGAGCAGTTCTTC.

The rearrangement links TRBV28 to TRBJ2-2; 10 bases are shared with TRBD1. The CDR3 spans 16 residues. V trimming: 1 base; J trimming: 4 bases; junction bases outside the gene matches: 3. Germline assignment: CDR1 MDHEN and CDR2 SYDVKM. The CDR3 DNA follows: TGTGCCAGCAGTTTATATGGGACAGGGGCCACCGGGGAGCTGTTTTTT. It translates to CASSLYGTGATGELFF.

The rearrangement links TRBV19 to TRBJ2-3; TRBD2 matches 10 bases. The CDR3 is 16 residues long. CDR1 is LNHDA, CDR2 SQIVND, per germline (reference sequence). Trimming cost V 4 bases and J 2 bases; bases outside gene matches: 6. The CDR3 reads CASSKIAGGVTDTQYF. CDR3 nucleotide sequence: TGTGCCAGTAGTAAAATAGCGGGAGGTGTCACAGATACGCAGTATTTT.

This chain connects TRBV5-4 to TRBJ2-7; 8 positions agree with TRBD2. CDR3 size: 19 residues. Looked up from germline, CDR1 is SGHNT and CDR2 is YYREEE (reference sequence). V trimming: 4 bases; J trimming: 0 bases; junction bases outside the gene matches: 18. The CDR3 is CASSKYGGSLAASSYEQYF. The CDR3 DNA reads as TGTGCCAGCAGCAAATATGGGGGCTCACTAGCGGCAAGCTCCTACGAGCAGTACTTC.

DNA of the CDR3: TGCAGCGTTGAAGAGAGCATGAACACTGAAGCTTTCTTT. Translated, it gives CSVEESMNTEAFF. The chain employs TRBV29-1 and TRBJ1-1; D is ambiguous. This CDR3 is built from 13 residues. CDR1 SQVTM and CDR2 ANQGSEA come from the germline V gene. The ends were cut back, 0 bases at V and 0 bases at J, with 5 bases in the middle.

The chain combines TRBV5-1 with TRBJ2-3, with TRBD2 identical over 13 bases. V shed 1 base and J 1 base; nucleotides not matched to a gene: 12. Per germline, CDR1 SGHRS and CDR2 YFSETQ. There are 20 residues in the CDR3. The CDR3 spells CASSLITLTSGRAGTDTQYF. The CDR3 nucleotides are TGCGCCAGCAGCTTGATAACGCTAACTAGCGGGAGGGCCGGCACAGATACGCAGTATTTT.

The J gene is TRBJ2-7, the V gene TRBV19, with 11 bases matching TRBD1. The CDR3 covers 15 residues. Per the germline V gene, CDR1 is LNHDA and CDR2 is SQIVND (reference sequence). V was pared by 4 bases and J by 2 bases, with 4 bases of the junction left unmatched. CDR3 region: CASSRTGGRTYEQYF. CDR3 nucleotides: TGTGCCAGTAGTAGGACAGGGGGCCGCACCTACGAGCAGTACTTC.

This rearrangement joins TRBV28 to TRBJ1-2; the match to TRBD1 covers 7 bases. The CDR3 loop spans 13 amino acids. CDR1 and CDR2 from the germline V gene are MDHEN and SYDVKM. Here the CDR3 DNA reads TGTGCTACCCAGCGTCTGGGACAGTATGGCTACACCTTC. This sequence encodes CATQRLGQYGYTF.

The sample holds a few counts of this clone. The chain uses TRBV7-9 and TRBJ2-5; 10 bases are a match to TRBD2. The CDR3 is made up of 16 amino acids. J gave up 5 bases and V 1 base, and 7 bases lay outside the gene matches. Germline lookup yields CDR1 SEHNR and CDR2 FQNEAQ (reference sequence). CDR3 sequence reads: CASSLGPAGGPETQYF. The CDR3 nucleotides are TGTGCCAGCAGCTTAGGTCCAGCGGGGGGGCCGGAGACCCAGTACTTC. The full variable domain, in which reference TRBV7-9 and TRBJ2-5 provide the parts outside the CDR3, is DTGVSQNPRHKITKRGQNVTFRCDPISEHNRLYWYRQTLGQGPEFLTYFQNEAQLEKSRLLSDRFSAERPKGSFSTLEIQRTEQGDSAMYLCASSLGPAGGPETQYFGPGTRLLVL.

The chain joins TRBV6-6 to TRBJ1-1; D may be TRBD1 (6 bases). Germline V gives CDR1 MNHNY, CDR2 SVGAGI (reference sequence). This CDR3 spans 14 amino acids. V lost 6 bases to trimming and J lost 1 base, with 12 bases between them. The CDR3 here is CASSPDRTNTEAFF. CDR3 sequence (DNA): TGTGCCAGCAGCCCTGACAGGACGAACACTGAAGCTTTCTTT.